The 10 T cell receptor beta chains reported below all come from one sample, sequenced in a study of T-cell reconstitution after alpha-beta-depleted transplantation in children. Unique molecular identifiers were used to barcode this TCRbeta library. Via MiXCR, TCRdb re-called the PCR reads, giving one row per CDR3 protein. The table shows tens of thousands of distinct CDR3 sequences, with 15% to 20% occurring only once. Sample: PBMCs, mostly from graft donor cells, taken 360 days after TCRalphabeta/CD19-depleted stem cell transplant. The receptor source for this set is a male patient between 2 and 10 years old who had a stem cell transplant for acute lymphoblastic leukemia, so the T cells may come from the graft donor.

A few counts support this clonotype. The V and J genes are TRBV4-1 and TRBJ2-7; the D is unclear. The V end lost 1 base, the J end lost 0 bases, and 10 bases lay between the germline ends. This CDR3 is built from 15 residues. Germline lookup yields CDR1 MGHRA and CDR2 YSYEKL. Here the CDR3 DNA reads TGCGCCAGCAGCCAAGTAACAGAGAACTCCTACGAGCAGTACTTC. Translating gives CASSQVTENSYEQYF.

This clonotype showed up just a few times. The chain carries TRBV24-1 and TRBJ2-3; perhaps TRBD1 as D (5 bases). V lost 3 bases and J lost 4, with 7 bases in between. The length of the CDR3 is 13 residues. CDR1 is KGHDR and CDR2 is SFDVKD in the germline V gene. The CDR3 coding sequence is TGTGCCACCAGTGATACCAGGGCAGATACGCAGTATTTT. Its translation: CATSDTRADTQYF.

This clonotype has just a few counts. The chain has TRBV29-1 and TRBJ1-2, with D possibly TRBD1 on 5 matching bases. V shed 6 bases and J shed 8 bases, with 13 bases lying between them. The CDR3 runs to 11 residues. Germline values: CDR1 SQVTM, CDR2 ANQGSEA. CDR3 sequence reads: CSVGDPGGYTF. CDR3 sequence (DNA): TGCAGCGTAGGGGACCCTGGCGGCTACACCTTC. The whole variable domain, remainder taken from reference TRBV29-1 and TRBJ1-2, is SAVISQKPSRDICQRGTSLTIQCQVDSQVTMMFWYRQQPGQSLTLIATANQGSEATYESGFVIDKFPISRPNLTFSTLTVSNMSPEDSSIYLCSVGDPGGYTFGSGTRLTVV.

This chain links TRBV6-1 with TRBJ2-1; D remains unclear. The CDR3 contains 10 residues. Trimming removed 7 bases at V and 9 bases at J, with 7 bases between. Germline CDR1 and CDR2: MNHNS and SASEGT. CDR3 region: CASIGFEQFF. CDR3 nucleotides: TGTGCCAGCATTGGGTTTGAGCAGTTCTTC.

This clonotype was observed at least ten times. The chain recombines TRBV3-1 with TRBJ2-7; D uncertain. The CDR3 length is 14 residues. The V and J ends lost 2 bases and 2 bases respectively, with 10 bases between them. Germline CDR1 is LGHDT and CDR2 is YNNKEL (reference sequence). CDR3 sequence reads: CASSQLGAAYEQYF. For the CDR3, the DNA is TGTGCCAGCAGCCAACTCGGCGCAGCCTACGAGCAGTACTTC.

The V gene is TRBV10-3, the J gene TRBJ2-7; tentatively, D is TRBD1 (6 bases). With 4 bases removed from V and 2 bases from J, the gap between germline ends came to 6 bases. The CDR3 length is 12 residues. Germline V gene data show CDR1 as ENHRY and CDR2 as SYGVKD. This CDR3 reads CAISGTAYEQYF. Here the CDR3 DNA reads TGTGCCATCAGTGGGACAGCCTACGAGCAGTACTTC.

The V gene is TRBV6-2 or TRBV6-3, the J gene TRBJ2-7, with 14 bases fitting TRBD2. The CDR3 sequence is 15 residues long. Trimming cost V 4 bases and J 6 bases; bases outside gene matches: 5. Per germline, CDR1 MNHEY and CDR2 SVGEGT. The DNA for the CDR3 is TGTGCCAGCAGTTCCGGGACTAGCGGGAGAGTCGAGCAGTACTTC. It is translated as CASSSGTSGRVEQYF.

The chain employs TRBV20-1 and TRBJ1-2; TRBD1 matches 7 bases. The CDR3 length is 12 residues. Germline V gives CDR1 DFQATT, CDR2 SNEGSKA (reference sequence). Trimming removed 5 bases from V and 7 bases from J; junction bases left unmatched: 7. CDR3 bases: TGCAGTGCTTACGACAGGGCAGCTGGCTACACCTTC. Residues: CSAYDRAAGYTF.

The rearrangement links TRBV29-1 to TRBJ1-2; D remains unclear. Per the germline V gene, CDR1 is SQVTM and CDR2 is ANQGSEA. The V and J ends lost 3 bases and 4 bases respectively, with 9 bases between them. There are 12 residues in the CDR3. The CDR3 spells CSVEEDPYGYTF. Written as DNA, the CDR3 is TGCAGCGTTGAGGAGGACCCCTATGGCTACACCTTC.

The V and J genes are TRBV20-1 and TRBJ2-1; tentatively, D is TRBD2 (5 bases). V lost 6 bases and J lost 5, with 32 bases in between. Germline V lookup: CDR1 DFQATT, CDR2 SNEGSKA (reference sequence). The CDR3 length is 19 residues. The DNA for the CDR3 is TGCAGTGCCGTAAGAAGGGTGGGTGTCCAAAGACTATCCGACAATGAGCAGTTCTTC. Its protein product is CSAVRRVGVQRLSDNEQFF.